This T cell receptor beta chain was recorded in a study of T cells in Graves' hyperthyroidism and ophthalmopathy. Authors of the study amplified TCR beta CDR3 regions from RNA transcripts. The TCR CDR3 was amplified in a first-round RT-PCR using the HTBI primer set. TCRdb passed the multiplex PCR reads through MiXCR, listing each CDR3 protein once. This sample has hundreds of thousands of distinct CDR3 sequences, with approximately 15% found just once. This clonotype was counted ten times or more. Any patient presenting with uncontrolled infection, other autoimmune disease, pregnancy or lactation was left out. The source of the PBMCs was around 10 ml of fresh peripheral blood. This CDR3 contains 14 residues. V gave up 3 bases and J gave up 2 bases, with 11 bases separating them. Germline V gene sequence: CDR1 MNHEY, CDR2 SVGEGT.

J is TRBJ2-7 and V is TRBV6-2 or TRBV6-3; no definite D call. The sequenced sample consisted of blood. This receptor was taken from a man aged 18 to 35 with Graves' ophthalmopathy. CDR3 in amino acids: CASSYSSGPYEQYF. CDR3 nucleotide sequence: TGTGCCAGCAGTTATTCCTCAGGTCCCTACGAGCAGTACTTC.